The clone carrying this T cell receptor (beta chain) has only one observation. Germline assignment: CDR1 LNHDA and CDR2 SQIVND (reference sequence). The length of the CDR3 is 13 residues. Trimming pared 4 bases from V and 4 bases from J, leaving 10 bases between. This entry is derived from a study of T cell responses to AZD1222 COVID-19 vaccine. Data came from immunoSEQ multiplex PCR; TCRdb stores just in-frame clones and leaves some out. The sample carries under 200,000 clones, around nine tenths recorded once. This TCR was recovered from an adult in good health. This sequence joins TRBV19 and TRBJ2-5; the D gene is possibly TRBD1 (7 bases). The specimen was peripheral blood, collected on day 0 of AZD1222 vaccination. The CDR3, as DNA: TGTGCCAGTAGTACAGGGGGAGGAGAGACCCAGTACTTC. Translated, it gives CASSTGGGETQYF.